This is a list of T cell receptor beta chains from one sample in a study of blood T cell repertoires in COVID-19. Clones were sequenced by immunoSEQ multiplex PCR, and TCRdb holds only the in-frame ones, with some missing. The table includes over 200,000 clones, 65% to 90% detected once. Sequencing used peripheral blood. The source of these receptors is a human donor in a cohort sampled during active COVID-19. Both conserved end residues are part of each CDR3. D genes are given only for firm matches.

j_call: TRBJ2-1; v_call: TRBV5-4; d_call: TRBD2; cdr3_nt: TGTGCCAGCAGCTTTGCGGAGACTAGCGGGGGTTCTAACAATGAGCAGTTCTTC; cdr3_aa: CASSFAETSGGSNNEQFF
j_call: TRBJ2-7; v_call: TRBV19; d_call: -; cdr3_nt: TGTGCCAGTAGTATAGTATCGGGGAACTACGAGCAGTACTTC; cdr3_aa: CASSIVSGNYEQYF
j_call: TRBJ2-1; v_call: TRBV9; d_call: TRBD2; cdr3_nt: TGTGCCAGCAGCGTAGTAGGTCGGACTAGCGGGTACAATGAGCAGTTCTTC; cdr3_aa: CASSVVGRTSGYNEQFF
j_call: TRBJ2-7; v_call: TRBV27; d_call: -; cdr3_nt: TGTGCCAGCGGGTACAGGAGCTCCTACGAGCAGTACTTC; cdr3_aa: CASGYRSSYEQYF
j_call: TRBJ1-2; v_call: TRBV28; d_call: TRBD1; cdr3_nt: TGTGCCAGCAGCGGGACAGGGGGCCCCTATGGCTACACCTTC; cdr3_aa: CASSGTGGPYGYTF
j_call: TRBJ2-5; v_call: TRBV28; d_call: TRBD2; cdr3_nt: TGTGCCAGCAGCGCGAGCGGGGAAGAGACCCAGTACTTC; cdr3_aa: CASSASGEETQYF
j_call: TRBJ2-2; v_call: TRBV5-1; d_call: TRBD1; cdr3_nt: TGCGCCAGCAGCTTGGGGCAGGGGGCGACCGGGGAGCTGTTTTTT; cdr3_aa: CASSLGQGATGELFF
j_call: TRBJ2-2; v_call: TRBV28; d_call: -; cdr3_nt: TGTGCCACAAGACACGGATACACCGGGGAGCTGTTTTTT; cdr3_aa: CATRHGYTGELFF
j_call: TRBJ1-1; v_call: TRBV28; d_call: TRBD1; cdr3_nt: TGTGCCGGGGCCCGACAGGGACGGTCGGTAGGAGCTTTCTTT; cdr3_aa: CAGARQGRSVGAFF
j_call: TRBJ2-7; v_call: TRBV28; d_call: -; cdr3_nt: TGTGCCAGCAGTACGGTAGTCGGGAGGGGGCACTACGAGCAGTACTTC; cdr3_aa: CASSTVVGRGHYEQYF
j_call: TRBJ1-6; v_call: TRBV5-1; d_call: -; cdr3_nt: TGCGCCAGCAGCTTGGGTGGGGCTAGTTGGAATTCACCCCTCCACTTT; cdr3_aa: CASSLGGASWNSPLHF
j_call: TRBJ1-1; v_call: TRBV5-1; d_call: -; cdr3_nt: TGCGCCAGCAGCCTATCGAGCACTGAAGCTTTCTTT; cdr3_aa: CASSLSSTEAFF
j_call: TRBJ1-1; v_call: TRBV4-1; d_call: -; cdr3_nt: TGCGCCAGCAGCCAAGAGATGGGAAGGGGCACTGAAGCTTTCTTT; cdr3_aa: CASSQEMGRGTEAFF